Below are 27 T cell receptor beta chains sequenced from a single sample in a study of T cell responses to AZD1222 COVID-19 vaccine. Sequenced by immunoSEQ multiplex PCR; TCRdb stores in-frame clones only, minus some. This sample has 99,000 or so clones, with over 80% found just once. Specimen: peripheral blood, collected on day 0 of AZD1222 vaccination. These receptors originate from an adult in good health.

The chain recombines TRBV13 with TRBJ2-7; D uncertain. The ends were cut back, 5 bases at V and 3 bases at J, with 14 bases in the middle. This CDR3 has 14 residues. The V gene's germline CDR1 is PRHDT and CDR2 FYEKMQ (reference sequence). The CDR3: CASSHAPRIYEQYF. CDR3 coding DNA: TGTGCCAGCAGCCACGCCCCCCGCATCTACGAGCAGTACTTC.

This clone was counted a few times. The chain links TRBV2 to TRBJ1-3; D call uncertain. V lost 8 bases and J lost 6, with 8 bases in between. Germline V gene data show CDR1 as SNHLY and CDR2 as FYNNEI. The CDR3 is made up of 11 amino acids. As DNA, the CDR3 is TGTGCCAGCGGGGTCGTAAACACCATATATTTT. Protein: CASGVVNTIYF.

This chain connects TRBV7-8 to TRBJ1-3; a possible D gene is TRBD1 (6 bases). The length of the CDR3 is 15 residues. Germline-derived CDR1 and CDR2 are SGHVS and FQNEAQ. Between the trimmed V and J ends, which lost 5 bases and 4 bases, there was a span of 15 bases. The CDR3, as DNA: TGTGCCAGCAGCGCCCTCAGGGGAAGAGGAAACACCATATATTTT. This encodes CASSALRGRGNTIYF.

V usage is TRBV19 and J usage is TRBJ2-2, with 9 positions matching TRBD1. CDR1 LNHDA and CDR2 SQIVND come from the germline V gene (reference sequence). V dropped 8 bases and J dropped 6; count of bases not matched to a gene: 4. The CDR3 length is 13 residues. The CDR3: CASRDRVAGELFF. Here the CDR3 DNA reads TGTGCCAGTCGGGACAGGGTTGCCGGGGAGCTGTTTTTT.

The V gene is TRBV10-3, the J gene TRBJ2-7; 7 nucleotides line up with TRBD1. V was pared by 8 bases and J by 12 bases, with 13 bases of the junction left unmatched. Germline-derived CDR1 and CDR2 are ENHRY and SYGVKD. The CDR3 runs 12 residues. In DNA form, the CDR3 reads TGTGCCATCCGCACGGAAGACAGGGAATGGTACTTC. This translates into CAIRTEDREWYF.

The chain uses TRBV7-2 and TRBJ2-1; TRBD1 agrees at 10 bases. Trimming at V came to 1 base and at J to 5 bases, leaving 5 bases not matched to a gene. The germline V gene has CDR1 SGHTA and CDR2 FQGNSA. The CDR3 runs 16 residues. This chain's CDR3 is CASSLVGQGVHNEQFF. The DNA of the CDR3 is TGTGCCAGCAGCTTAGTAGGACAGGGGGTTCACAATGAGCAGTTCTTC.

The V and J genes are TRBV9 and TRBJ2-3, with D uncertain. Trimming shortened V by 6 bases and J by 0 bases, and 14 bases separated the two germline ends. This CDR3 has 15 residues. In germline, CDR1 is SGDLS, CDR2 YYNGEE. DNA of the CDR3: TGTGCCAGCACTACCGGATCTTTTAGCACAGATACGCAGTATTTT. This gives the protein CASTTGSFSTDTQYF. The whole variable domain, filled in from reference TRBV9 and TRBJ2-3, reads DSGVTQTPKHLITATGQRVTLRCSPRSGDLSVYWYQQSLDQGLQFLIQYYNGEERAKGNILERFSAQQFPDLHSELNLSSLELGDSALYFCASTTGSFSTDTQYFGPGTRLTVL.

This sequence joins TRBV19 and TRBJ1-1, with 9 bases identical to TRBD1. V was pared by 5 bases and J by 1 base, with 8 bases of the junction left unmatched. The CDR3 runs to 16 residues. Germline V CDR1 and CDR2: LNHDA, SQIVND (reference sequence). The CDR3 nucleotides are TGTGCCAGTAGTCCACAACAGGGGGCTCCGAACACTGAAGCTTTCTTT. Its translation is CASSPQQGAPNTEAFF.

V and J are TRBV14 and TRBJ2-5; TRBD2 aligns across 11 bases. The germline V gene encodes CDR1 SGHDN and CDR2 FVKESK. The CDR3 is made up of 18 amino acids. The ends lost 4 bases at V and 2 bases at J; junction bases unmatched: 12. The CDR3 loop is CASSLAGTSGPLQETQYF. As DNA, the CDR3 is TGTGCCAGCAGCCTGGCCGGGACTAGCGGACCATTACAAGAGACCCAGTACTTC.

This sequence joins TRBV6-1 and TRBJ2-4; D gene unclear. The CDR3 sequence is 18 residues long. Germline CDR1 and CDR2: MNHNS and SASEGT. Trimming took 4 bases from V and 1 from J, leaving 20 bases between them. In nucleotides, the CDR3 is TGTGCCAGCAGTGGGACCCTTCTAAGAGGTGGGGCCAAAAACATTCAGTACTTC. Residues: CASSGTLLRGGAKNIQYF.

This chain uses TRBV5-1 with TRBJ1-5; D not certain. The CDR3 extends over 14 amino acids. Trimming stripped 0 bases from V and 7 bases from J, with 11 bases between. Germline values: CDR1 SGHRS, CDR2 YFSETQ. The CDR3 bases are TGCGCCAGCAGCTTGGGAGGTTTTCACCAGCCCCAGCATTTT. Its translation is CASSLGGFHQPQHF.

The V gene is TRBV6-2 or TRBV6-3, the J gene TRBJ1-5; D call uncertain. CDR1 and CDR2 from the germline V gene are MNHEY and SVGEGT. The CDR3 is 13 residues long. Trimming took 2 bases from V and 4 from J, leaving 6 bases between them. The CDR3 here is CASSYGRNQPQHF. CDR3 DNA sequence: TGTGCCAGCAGTTACGGACGGAATCAGCCCCAGCATTTT.

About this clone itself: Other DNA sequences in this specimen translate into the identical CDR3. The CDR3 bases are TGTGCCAGCAGTTACTCGACTGGCACTGAAGCTTTCTTT. This encodes CASSYSTGTEAFF. The J gene is TRBJ1-1, the V gene TRBV6-2 or TRBV6-3; D is uncertain. This CDR3 region has 13 residues. The germline V gene encodes CDR1 MNHEY and CDR2 SVGEGT. V lost 0 bases and J 4 bases, leaving 6 bases between the germline ends.

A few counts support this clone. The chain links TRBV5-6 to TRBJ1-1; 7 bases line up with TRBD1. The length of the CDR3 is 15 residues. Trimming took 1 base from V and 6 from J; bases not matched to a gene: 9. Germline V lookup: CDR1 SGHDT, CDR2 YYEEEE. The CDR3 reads CASSLNQGVAAEAFF. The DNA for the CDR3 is TGTGCCAGCAGCTTGAACCAGGGGGTCGCTGCTGAAGCTTTCTTT.

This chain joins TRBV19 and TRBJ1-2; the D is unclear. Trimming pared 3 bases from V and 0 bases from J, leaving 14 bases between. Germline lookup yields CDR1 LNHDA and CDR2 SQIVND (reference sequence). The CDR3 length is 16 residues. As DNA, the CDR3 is TGTGCCAGTAGTATTTACGGGAAAGAACCTAACTATGGCTACACCTTC. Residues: CASSIYGKEPNYGYTF.

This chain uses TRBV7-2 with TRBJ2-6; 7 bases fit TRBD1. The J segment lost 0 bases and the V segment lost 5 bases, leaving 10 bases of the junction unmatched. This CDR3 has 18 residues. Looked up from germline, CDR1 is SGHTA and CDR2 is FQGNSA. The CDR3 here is CASSRRTGFSSGANVLTF. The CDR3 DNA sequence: TGTGCCAGCAGCCGCCGGACAGGATTTAGCTCTGGGGCCAACGTCCTGACTTTC.

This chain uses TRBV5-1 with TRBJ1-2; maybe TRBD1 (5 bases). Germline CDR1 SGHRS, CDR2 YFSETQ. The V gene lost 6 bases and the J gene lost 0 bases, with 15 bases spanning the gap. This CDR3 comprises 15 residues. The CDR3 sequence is CASTLGGLTNYGYTF. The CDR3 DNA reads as TGCGCCAGCACTTTGGGGGGTCTAACTAACTATGGCTACACCTTC.

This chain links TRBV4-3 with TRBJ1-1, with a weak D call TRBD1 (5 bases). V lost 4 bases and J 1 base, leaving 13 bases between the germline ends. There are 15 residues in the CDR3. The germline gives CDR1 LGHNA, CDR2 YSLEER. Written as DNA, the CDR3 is TGCGCCAGCAGCCCTTTACCGCAGGGGAACACTGAAGCTTTCTTT. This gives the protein CASSPLPQGNTEAFF.

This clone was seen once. The CDR3 DNA reads TGCGCCAGCAGCCAGCTTGGGGGGGGGCGAAGGAACGAGCAGTACTTC. Translated, it gives CASSQLGGGRRNEQYF. The chain is built from TRBV4-1 and TRBJ2-7; TRBD2 might be the D (7 bases). Germline V gene lookup returns CDR1 MGHRA and CDR2 YSYEKL. The length of the CDR3 is 16 residues. Trimming left V 3 bases short and J 5 bases short, with 20 bases between.

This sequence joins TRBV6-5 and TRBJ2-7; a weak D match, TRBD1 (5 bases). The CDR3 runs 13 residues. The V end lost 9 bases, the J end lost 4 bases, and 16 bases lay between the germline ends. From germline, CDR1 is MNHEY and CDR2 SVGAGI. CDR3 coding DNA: TGTGCCAGTCGGCAGGGTCAACAGTACGAGCAGTACTTC. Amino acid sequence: CASRQGQQYEQYF.

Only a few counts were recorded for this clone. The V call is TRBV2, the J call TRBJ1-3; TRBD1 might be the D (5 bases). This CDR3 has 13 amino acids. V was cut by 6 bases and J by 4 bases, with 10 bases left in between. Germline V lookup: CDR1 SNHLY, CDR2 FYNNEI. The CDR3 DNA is TGTGCCAGCAGGGCAGGGCCGGGAAACACCATATATTTT. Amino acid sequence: CASRAGPGNTIYF.

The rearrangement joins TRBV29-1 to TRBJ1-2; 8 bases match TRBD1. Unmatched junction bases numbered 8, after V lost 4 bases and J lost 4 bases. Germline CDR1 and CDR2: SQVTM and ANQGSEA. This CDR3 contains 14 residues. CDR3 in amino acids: CSVGQGTTSYGYTF. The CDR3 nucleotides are TGCAGCGTTGGACAGGGGACCACCTCCTATGGCTACACCTTC. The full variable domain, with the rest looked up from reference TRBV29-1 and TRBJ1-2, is SAVISQKPSRDICQRGTSLTIQCQVDSQVTMMFWYRQQPGQSLTLIATANQGSEATYESGFVIDKFPISRPNLTFSTLTVSNMSPEDSSIYLCSVGQGTTSYGYTFGSGTRLTVV.

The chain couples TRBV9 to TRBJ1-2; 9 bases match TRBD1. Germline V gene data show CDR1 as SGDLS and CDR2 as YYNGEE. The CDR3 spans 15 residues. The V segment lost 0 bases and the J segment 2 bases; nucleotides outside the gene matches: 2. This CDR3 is CASSVDGTGNYGYTF. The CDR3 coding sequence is TGTGCCAGCAGCGTAGATGGGACAGGGAACTATGGCTACACCTTC.

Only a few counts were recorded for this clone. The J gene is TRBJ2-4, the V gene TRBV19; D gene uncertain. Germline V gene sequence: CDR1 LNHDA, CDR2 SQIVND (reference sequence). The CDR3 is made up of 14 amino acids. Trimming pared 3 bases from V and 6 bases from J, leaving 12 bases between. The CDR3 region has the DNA TGTGCCAGTAGTATCCTGGTCGGTCGAAACATTCAGTACTTC. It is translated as CASSILVGRNIQYF.

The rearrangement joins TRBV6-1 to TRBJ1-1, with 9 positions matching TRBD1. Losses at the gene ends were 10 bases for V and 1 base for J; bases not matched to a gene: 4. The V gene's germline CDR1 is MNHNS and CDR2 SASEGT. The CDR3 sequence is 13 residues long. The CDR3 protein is CATSDRGNTEAFF. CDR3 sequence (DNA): TGTGCCACCTCGGACAGGGGGAACACTGAAGCTTTCTTT.

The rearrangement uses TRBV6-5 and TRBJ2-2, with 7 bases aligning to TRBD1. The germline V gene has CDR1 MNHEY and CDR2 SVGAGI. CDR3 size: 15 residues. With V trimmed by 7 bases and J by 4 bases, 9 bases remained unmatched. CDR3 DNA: TGTGCCAGCAAGACAGGGTTTGGATTCACCGGGGAGCTGTTTTTT. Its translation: CASKTGFGFTGELFF.

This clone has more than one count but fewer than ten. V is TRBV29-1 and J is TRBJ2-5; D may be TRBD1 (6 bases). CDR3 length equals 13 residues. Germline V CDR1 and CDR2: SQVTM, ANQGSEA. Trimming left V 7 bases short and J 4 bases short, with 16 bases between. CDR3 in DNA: TGCAGCGGCAGTAACCCAGGGGTAGAGACCCAGTACTTC. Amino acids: CSGSNPGVETQYF.